This T cell receptor (beta chain) was profiled in a study of shared clonotypes between healthy human individuals. V lost 4 bases to trimming and J lost 3 bases, with 14 bases between them. Germline assignment: CDR1 SGHNT and CDR2 YYREEE (reference sequence). The CDR3 extends over 14 amino acids. TCRdb's table, derived via immunoSEQ multiplex PCR, lists solely in-frame clones and lacks some. The table lists roughly 1,100,000 clones, about 80% of them singletons. The chain uses TRBV5-4 and TRBJ2-7; tentative D call: TRBD2 (6 bases). Sequencing was done on a sample of memory CD4+ T cells sorted from blood. Indicated subset: CD45RA-negative fraction. The sequence was obtained from a man between 18 and 35 years old in good health. This CDR3 reads CASSLGTSIYEQYF. For the CDR3, the DNA is TGTGCCAGCAGCCTCGGAACTAGCATCTACGAGCAGTACTTC.